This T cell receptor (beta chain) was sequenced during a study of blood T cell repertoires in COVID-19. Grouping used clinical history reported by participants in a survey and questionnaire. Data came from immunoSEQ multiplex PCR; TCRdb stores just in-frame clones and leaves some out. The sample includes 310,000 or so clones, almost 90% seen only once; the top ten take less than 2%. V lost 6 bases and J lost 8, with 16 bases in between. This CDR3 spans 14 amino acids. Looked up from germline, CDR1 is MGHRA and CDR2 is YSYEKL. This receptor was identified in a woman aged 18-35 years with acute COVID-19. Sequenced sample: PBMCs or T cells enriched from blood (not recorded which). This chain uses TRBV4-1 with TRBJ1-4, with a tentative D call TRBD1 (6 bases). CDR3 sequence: CASRHNRDGEKLFF. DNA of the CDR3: TGCGCCAGCAGACATAACAGGGATGGGGAAAAACTGTTTTTT.